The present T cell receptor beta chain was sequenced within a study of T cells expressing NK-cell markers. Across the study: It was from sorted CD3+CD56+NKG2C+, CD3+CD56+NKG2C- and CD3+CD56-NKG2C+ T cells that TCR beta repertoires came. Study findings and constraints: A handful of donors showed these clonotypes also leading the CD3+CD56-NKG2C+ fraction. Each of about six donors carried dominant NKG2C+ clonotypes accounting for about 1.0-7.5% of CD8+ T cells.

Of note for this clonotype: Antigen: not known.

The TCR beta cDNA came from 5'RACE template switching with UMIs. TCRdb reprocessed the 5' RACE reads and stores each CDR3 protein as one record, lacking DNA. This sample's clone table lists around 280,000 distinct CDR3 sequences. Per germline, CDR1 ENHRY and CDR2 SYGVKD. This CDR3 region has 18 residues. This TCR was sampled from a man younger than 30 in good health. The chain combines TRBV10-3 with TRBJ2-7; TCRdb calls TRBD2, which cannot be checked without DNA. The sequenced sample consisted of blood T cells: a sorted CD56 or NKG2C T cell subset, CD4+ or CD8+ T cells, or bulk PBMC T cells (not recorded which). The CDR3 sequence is CAISRGLAGGPGTYEQYF.